This T cell receptor (beta chain) emerged from a study of molecular identifiers for immune sequencing clone quantification. Germline V CDR1 and CDR2: MNHEY, SMNVEV (reference sequence). This CDR3 has 14 amino acids. Trimming removed 3 bases at V and 2 bases at J, with 10 bases between. TCRdb processed the PCR reads anew with MiXCR; each CDR3 protein has one entry. The sample contains tens of thousands of distinct CDR3 sequences, less than 20% of which appear only once. The sequence was collected from a human donor in good health. Some libraries in this study had Jurkat cell RNA spiked in. The specimen was naive CD8+ T cells from blood, with Jurkat cell RNA spiked in. This sample's subset: FACS-sorted CD8+CD4-CCR7+CD45RA+ naive T cells. The chain uses TRBV27 and TRBJ1-1; D not certain. CDR3 bases: TGTGCCAGCAGTTTCGGTGGGCCTAACACTGAAGCTTTCTTT. Amino acid sequence: CASSFGGPNTEAFF.